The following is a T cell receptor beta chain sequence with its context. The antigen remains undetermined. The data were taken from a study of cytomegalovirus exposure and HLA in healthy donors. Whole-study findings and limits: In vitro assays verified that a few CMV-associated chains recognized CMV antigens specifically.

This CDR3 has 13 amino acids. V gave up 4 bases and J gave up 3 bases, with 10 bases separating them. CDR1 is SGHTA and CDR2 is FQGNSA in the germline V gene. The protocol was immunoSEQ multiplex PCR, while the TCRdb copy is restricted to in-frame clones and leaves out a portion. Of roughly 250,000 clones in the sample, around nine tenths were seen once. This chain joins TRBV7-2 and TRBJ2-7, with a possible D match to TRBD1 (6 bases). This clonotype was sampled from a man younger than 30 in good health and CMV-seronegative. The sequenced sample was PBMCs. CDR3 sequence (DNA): TGTGCCAGCAGCTCACAGGGCTTCTACGAGCAGTACTTC. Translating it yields CASSSQGFYEQYF.